This T cell receptor beta chain was obtained from a study of radiation and T cells in renal cell carcinoma. The wider study: Nephrectomy followed 15 Gy stereotactic body radiation by 4 weeks.

The CDR3 sequence is 14 residues long. CDR1 is SGHRS, CDR2 YFSETQ, per germline. V was clipped by 4 bases and J by 0 bases; unmatched bases: 4. Measured with immunoSEQ multiplex PCR; TCRdb has only the in-frame clones, and not every one. Among 100,000 to 150,000 clones listed, 65% to 85% were seen once. As to time point: blood 2 weeks post-SBRT. Treatment described: 15 Gy SBRT to primary tumor, nephrectomy 4 weeks later. The TCR originated in a man aged 45-65 years with renal cell carcinoma. The sample consisted of blood, taken from a patient whose treatment included radiotherapy and nephrectomy. V gene TRBV5-1 combines with J gene TRBJ2-7; 7 nucleotides align to TRBD1. The DNA for the CDR3 is TGCGCCAGCAGCAAAACAGGGGACTCCTACGAGCAGTACTTC. Encoded protein: CASSKTGDSYEQYF.